The rows below give T cell receptor beta chains drawn from one sample of a study of blood T cell repertoires in COVID-19. Generated by immunoSEQ multiplex PCR, the TCRdb table keeps only in-frame clones and is missing some. The sample has approximately 130,000 clones, over 70% seen once. The sequenced sample was peripheral blood. These receptors all stem from a man older than 75 with acute or convalescent COVID-19. CDR3s include the opening cysteine and the closing phenylalanine or tryptophan. The D gene is left open where the match is weak. Rows may omit the clone size; those that give it use once, few, many or a size class.

.	TRBV10-3	TRBJ1-5	.	CAISPNNQPQHF	TGTGCCATCAGCCCCAATAATCAGCCCCAGCATTTT
TRBD2	TRBV30	TRBJ2-3	.	CAWSWSGSGARDTQYF	TGTGCCTGGAGCTGGTCTGGTAGCGGGGCGCGCGATACGCAGTATTTT
.	TRBV6-5	TRBJ1-2	.	CASSSQGGGSSYGYTF	TGTGCCAGCAGTTCACAAGGGGGGGGTAGCTCCTATGGCTACACCTTC
.	TRBV21-1	TRBJ2-3	.	CASSKNSGGPDTQYF	TGTGCCAGCAGCAAAAATAGCGGGGGTCCAGATACGCAGTATTTT
TRBD2	TRBV7-3	TRBJ2-3	once	CASSRGDSSTDTQYF	TGTGCCAGCAGCCGGGGGGATTCTAGCACAGATACGCAGTATTTT
TRBD1	TRBV6-1	TRBJ2-7	.	CASSEVAADRVRFSYEQYF	TGTGCCAGCAGTGAAGTGGCCGCCGACAGGGTCCGTTTCAGTTACGAGCAGTACTTC
TRBD1	TRBV10-3	TRBJ2-2	.	CAISDRGRVNTGELFF	TGTGCCATCAGTGACAGGGGGCGGGTAAACACCGGGGAGCTGTTTTTT
.	TRBV14	TRBJ2-2	.	CASSQDLTGELFF	TGTGCCAGCAGCCAAGATCTCACCGGGGAGCTGTTTTTT
.	TRBV4-1	TRBJ1-6	.	CASSQDWGVNSPLHF	TGCGCCAGCAGCCAAGATTGGGGGGTAAATTCACCCCTCCACTTT
.	TRBV10-1	TRBJ1-6	few	CASSAGENSPLHF	TGCGCCAGCAGTGCAGGGGAGAATTCACCCCTCCACTTT
TRBD2	TRBV4-1	TRBJ2-2	.	CASSRGLAGGFGELFF	TGCGCCAGCAGCCGAGGACTAGCGGGGGGGTTTGGGGAGCTGTTTTTT
TRBD2	TRBV7-8	TRBJ2-2	.	CASRISRGVTGELFF	TGTGCCAGCAGGATCTCGCGGGGGGTCACCGGGGAGCTGTTTTTT
TRBD1	TRBV7-2	TRBJ1-1	.	CASSSTGVKAFF	TGTGCCAGCAGCTCGACAGGGGTAAAAGCTTTCTTT
.	TRBV28	TRBJ2-5	.	CASSVFGPQETQYF	TGTGCCAGCAGTGTTTTTGGCCCCCAAGAGACCCAGTACTTC
.	TRBV6-6	TRBJ1-5	.	CASSPLYNQPQHF	TGTGCCAGCAGCCCCCTCTACAATCAGCCCCAGCATTTT
TRBD2	TRBV4-3	TRBJ2-3	.	CASSQDPSGRGTDTQYF	TGCGCCAGCAGCCAAGATCCCAGCGGGAGGGGCACAGATACGCAGTATTTT
TRBD2	TRBV2	TRBJ2-3	.	CASTQIWGGGTDTQYF	TGTGCCAGCACCCAAATCTGGGGAGGGGGCACAGATACGCAGTATTTT
.	TRBV5-1	TRBJ2-3	.	CASSLQGTDTQYF	TGCGCCAGCAGCTTGCAGGGGACAGATACGCAGTATTTT
TRBD1	TRBV6-6	TRBJ1-2	.	CASRPRTGNYGYTF	TGTGCCAGCAGGCCGAGGACAGGGAACTATGGCTACACCTTC
.	TRBV6-1	TRBJ1-5	.	CASSEPGNQPQHF	TGTGCCAGCAGTGAACCGGGAAATCAGCCCCAGCATTTT
.	TRBV4-2	TRBJ1-1	.	CASSQDRQGTEAFF	TGTGCCAGCAGCCAAGATCGGCAGGGGACTGAAGCTTTCTTT
TRBD2	TRBV7-9	TRBJ2-3	.	CASSSYGVAGGDTQYF	TGTGCCAGCAGCTCATACGGGGTAGCGGGGGGGGATACGCAGTATTTT
TRBD1	TRBV13	TRBJ2-5	.	CASSRQGARETQYF	TGTGCCAGCAGCCGACAGGGGGCAAGGGAGACCCAGTACTTC
.	TRBV3-1/TRBV3-2	TRBJ1-4	.	CASKQIYRYNEKLFF	TGTGCCAGCAAACAAATTTACAGGTATAATGAAAAACTGTTTTTT
TRBD1	TRBV4-3	TRBJ2-1	.	CASSHLGQGWDNEQFF	TGCGCCAGCAGCCATCTGGGACAGGGCTGGGACAATGAGCAGTTCTTC
TRBD1	TRBV5-1	TRBJ1-2	.	CASSPGTGGASGYTF	TGCGCCAGCAGCCCGGGGACAGGGGGCGCGAGTGGCTACACCTTC
TRBD1	TRBV29-1	TRBJ2-4	.	CSVVPGWDRETKNIQYF	TGCAGCGTTGTCCCTGGATGGGACAGAGAAACCAAAAACATTCAGTACTTC
TRBD1	TRBV19	TRBJ1-3	.	CASTADRAGNTIYF	TGTGCCAGTACCGCGGACAGGGCGGGAAACACCATATATTTT
.	TRBV28	TRBJ2-1	.	CASSPGSFPYNEQFF	TGTGCCAGCAGTCCCGGGAGTTTCCCCTACAATGAGCAGTTCTTC
.	TRBV7-2	TRBJ1-5	.	CASSLDRSNQPQHF	TGTGCCAGCAGCTTAGACAGATCCAATCAGCCCCAGCATTTT
.	TRBV19	TRBJ1-6	.	CASSIQDRSPLHF	TGTGCCAGTAGTATTCAGGACAGATCACCCCTCCACTTT
TRBD1	TRBV7-9	TRBJ2-2	.	CASSTRTGLTGELFF	TGTGCCAGCAGCACCCGGACAGGGCTCACCGGGGAGCTGTTTTTT
.	TRBV5-6	TRBJ2-7	many	CASSSHRDKTLF	TGTGCCAGCAGCTCACACCGGGACAAGACCCTCTTC
.	TRBV20-1	TRBJ2-7	.	CSASRVEQYF	TGCAGTGCTAGCAGGGTCGAGCAGTACTTC
.	TRBV21-1	TRBJ2-3	.	CASSKEDRGKDTQYF	TGTGCCAGCAGCAAAGAGGACAGGGGGAAAGATACGCAGTATTTT
TRBD2	TRBV6-6	TRBJ2-7	many	CASSLGAGAPGAYEQYF	TGTGCCAGCAGTCTGGGAGCGGGGGCTCCCGGAGCCTACGAGCAGTACTTC
.	TRBV5-1	TRBJ2-5	.	CASSSGILTETQYF	TGCGCCAGCAGCTCCGGGATCTTAACAGAGACCCAGTACTTC
.	TRBV21-1	TRBJ1-2	.	CASSKGVGQGPNYGYTF	TGTGCCAGCAGCAAAGGGGTTGGACAGGGACCTAACTATGGCTACACCTTC
.	TRBV2	TRBJ1-6	.	CASSRRGRGSPLHF	TGTGCCAGCAGTCGCAGGGGAAGGGGATCACCCCTCCACTTT
.	TRBV2	TRBJ2-2	many	CASSLGDLRRTGELFF	TGTGCCAGCAGCCTAGGGGATTTGAGACGGACCGGGGAGCTGTTTTTT